This T cell receptor (beta chain) originates from a study of CD8 T cells in ankylosing spondylitis. With respect to this clonotype: One junction end does not reproduce the germline sequence, and a read error may be involved.

Quantitative 5'-RACE with molecular barcodes generated TCR beta libraries. TCRdb re-called the 5' RACE reads through MiXCR, storing one row per CDR3 protein. The sample holds about 340,000 distinct CDR3 sequences; approximately 22% are singletons and the top ten take around 14%. There are 14 residues in the CDR3. The germline V gene encodes CDR1 SGHVS and CDR2 FQNEAQ. This sequence was found in a male donor with ankylosing spondylitis or in good health (not recorded which). The chain is built from TRBV7-8 and TRBJ2-7; no definite D call. The source material was blood, either unsorted or a sorted T cell fraction (not recorded which). As DNA, the CDR3 is TGTGCCATCAGCCATGGGCCGGATTCCTACGAGCAGTACTTC. It specifies CAISHGPDSYEQYF.